The rows below give T cell receptor beta chains drawn from one sample of a study of cytomegalovirus exposure and HLA in healthy donors. The data were produced by immunoSEQ multiplex PCR, yet TCRdb's version contains in-frame clones alone and is incomplete. Of fewer than 200,000 clones detected, approximately 79% appear once; the ten largest clones hold roughly 2%. The sequencing input was PBMCs. These receptors all come from a man in his forties in good health and CMV-seronegative. Both conserved end residues are part of each CDR3. The D gene is left open where the match is weak. Clone size, where shown, is once, few, many, or a class for clones that have expanded.

>NA|NA|TRBV4-1|TRBJ2-2
CAGSQEERYTGELFF
TGCGCCGGCAGCCAGGAAGAGCGGTACACCGGGGAGCTGTTTTTT
>NA|NA|TRBV5-1|TRBJ2-5
CASRDSGREETQYF
TGCGCCAGCAGGGATAGCGGAAGAGAAGAGACCCAGTACTTC
>NA|once|TRBV11-2|TRBJ2-2
CASRTVRARPNTGELFF
TGTGCCAGCAGGACCGTCAGGGCCCGGCCGAACACCGGGGAGCTGTTTTTT
>NA|NA|TRBV5-1|TRBJ2-7
CASSLGGVEQYF
TGCGCCAGCAGCTTGGGGGGGGTTGAGCAGTACTTC
>NA|NA|TRBV11-1|TRBJ1-2
CASSPLTEGNYGYTF
TGTGCCAGCAGCCCCCTCACAGAGGGTAACTATGGCTACACCTTC
>NA|NA|TRBV28|TRBJ1-6
CASSLPISPLHF
TGTGCCAGCAGTTTACCCATTTCACCCCTCCACTTT
>TRBD2|NA|TRBV11-2|TRBJ2-3
CASSLWGGGHTQYF
TGTGCCAGCAGCTTATGGGGCGGGGGGCATACGCAGTATTTT
>NA|NA|TRBV5-6|TRBJ1-4
CASSPGGGPNEKLFF
TGTGCCAGCAGCCCTGGCGGGGGACCTAATGAAAAACTGTTTTTT
>NA|NA|TRBV4-1|TRBJ2-6
CASSPPTGSGANVLTF
TGCGCCAGCAGCCCCCCGACTGGGTCTGGGGCCAACGTCCTGACTTTC
>TRBD2|NA|TRBV7-6|TRBJ2-7
CASSSRTSNEQYF
TGTGCCAGCAGCTCCAGGACTAGCAACGAGCAGTACTTC
>NA|NA|TRBV29-1|TRBJ2-3
CSVVRRSSTDTQYF
TGCAGCGTTGTGAGGCGCTCCAGCACAGATACGCAGTATTTT
>TRBD2|NA|TRBV9|TRBJ2-3
CASSVGGGADTQYF
TGTGCCAGCAGCGTAGGCGGGGGGGCGGATACGCAGTATTTT
>TRBD2|NA|TRBV19|TRBJ2-3
CASSRQGTRLAGPTDTQYF
TGTGCCAGTAGCAGACAGGGGACGAGACTAGCGGGACCCACAGATACGCAGTATTTT
>NA|NA|TRBV10-3|TRBJ2-3
CAISRAETFTDTQYF
TGTGCCATCAGCCGAGCGGAGACCTTCACAGATACGCAGTATTTT
>TRBD2|few|TRBV7-2|TRBJ2-7
CASSLLREGEQYF
TGTGCCAGCAGCTTACTCAGGGAGGGCGAGCAGTACTTC
>TRBD1|NA|TRBV28|TRBJ2-2
CASSWGTGDPLQNTGELFF
TGTGCCAGCAGTTGGGGGACAGGGGACCCCCTCCAGAACACCGGGGAGCTGTTTTTT
>TRBD1|once|TRBV5-4|TRBJ1-2
CASSLSGGQVYTF
TGTGCCAGCAGCTTGTCAGGGGGCCAAGTCTACACCTTC
>NA|NA|TRBV12-5|TRBJ2-1
CASVAADDYNEQFF
TGTGCTAGTGTTGCGGCAGACGATTACAATGAGCAGTTCTTC
>TRBD2|NA|TRBV11-2|TRBJ2-3
CVSRREGLLNTDTQYF
TGTGTCAGCAGGCGGGAGGGCCTTCTTAACACAGATACGCAGTATTTT
>NA|NA|TRBV11-2|TRBJ2-7
CASSSIPGTPRGQYF
TGTGCCAGCAGCTCAATACCGGGGACTCCACGCGGGCAGTACTTC
>TRBD1|once|TRBV28|TRBJ1-1
CASSLPQGVSGNTEAFF
TGTGCCAGCAGTCTCCCTCAGGGGGTCTCAGGGAACACTGAAGCTTTCTTT
>TRBD1|few|TRBV28|TRBJ2-7
CASSQGGTGRANEQYF
TGTGCCAGCAGTCAGGGAGGGACAGGGAGGGCTAACGAGCAGTACTTC
>TRBD1|few|TRBV4-1|TRBJ2-5
CASSQEVDRGQGETQYF
TGCGCCAGCAGCCAAGAGGTCGACAGGGGGCAGGGGGAGACCCAGTACTTC